The 4 T cell receptor beta chains listed next were all sequenced from one sample in a study of cytomegalovirus exposure and HLA in healthy donors. PCR used 60 Vbeta primers and 13 Jbeta primers. The protocol was immunoSEQ multiplex PCR, while the TCRdb copy is restricted to in-frame clones and leaves out a portion. The sample lists approximately 170,000 clones; approximately 81% were seen once. Sequencing input: PBMCs. Receptors were obtained from a woman aged 45-65 years in good health and CMV-seronegative.

A single count supports this clone. The chain combines TRBV28 with TRBJ1-2; TRBD1 matches 11 bases. The junction had 9 bases not matched to a gene; V was cut back by 5 bases and J by 4 bases. This CDR3 contains 16 residues. Germline V CDR1 and CDR2: MDHEN, SYDVKM. The CDR3, as DNA: TGTGCCAGCAGTCCAATCTGGGACAGGGGGACCTATGGCTACACCTTC. Protein: CASSPIWDRGTYGYTF.

The chain is built from TRBV18 and TRBJ1-5; D is uncertain. The CDR3 runs 14 residues. V lost 4 bases and J 0 bases, leaving 7 bases between the germline ends. Germline V gives CDR1 KGHSH, CDR2 LQKENI. This chain's CDR3 is CASSRSNSNQPQHF. The CDR3 DNA reads as TGTGCCAGCTCACGTTCTAATAGCAATCAGCCCCAGCATTTT.

The rearrangement links TRBV7-2 to TRBJ1-1; 7 nucleotides line up with TRBD1. Germline V lookup: CDR1 SGHTA, CDR2 FQGNSA. The CDR3 contains 16 residues. V dropped 4 bases and J dropped 8; count of bases not matched to a gene: 16. The CDR3 region has the DNA TGTGCCAGCAGCTCGAGCACCACTCGACAGGGACCAGAAGCTTTCTTT. Protein: CASSSSTTRQGPEAFF. Combining the CDR3 with reference TRBV7-2 and TRBJ1-1 gives the whole variable domain GAGVSQSPSNKVTEKGKDVELRCDPISGHTALYWYRQSLGQGLEFLIYFQGNSAPDKSGLPSDRFSAERTGGSVSTLTIQRTQQEDSAVYLCASSSSTTRQGPEAFFGQGTRLTVV.

This clone was seen only once. V gene TRBV2 combines with J gene TRBJ2-5; D unresolved. Gene TRBJ2-7 matches the end of the DNA better, so the J call may be wrong. This CDR3 contains 11 residues. The germline V gene encodes CDR1 SNHLY and CDR2 FYNNEI. CDR3 DNA: TGTGCCAGCAGTGAACAGGCCGAGCAGTACTTC. Residues: CASSEQAEQYF.